The sequence of this T cell receptor (beta chain) was determined in a study of CD8+CD57+ T cells in acquired aplastic anemia. Whole-study findings and limits: Controls and patients did not differ significantly in CD8+ Simpson's diversity. Common to patients and controls were twenty-nine CD8+ CDR3 sequences.

This clonotype came up once. The target antigen is unknown. TCR beta VDJ and CDR3 were profiled, and genomic DNA was the template. Via MiXCR, TCRdb re-called the reads, giving one row per CDR3 protein. The repertoire holds approximately 170,000 distinct CDR3 sequences, around 60% seen once, with 45% to 50% in the top ten. V was pared by 1 base and J by 2 bases, with 6 bases between. The CDR3 consists of 13 residues. Germline V gene lookup returns CDR1 SQVTM and CDR2 ANQGSEA. The J gene is TRBJ2-1, the V gene TRBV29-1; unclear D gene. Sequenced sample: sorted CD4+, CD8+, or CD8+CD57+ T cells (not recorded which) from PBMCs. This sequence was found in a human donor in good health. Here the CDR3 reads CSVEGGTYNEQFF. CDR3 bases: TGCAGCGTTGAAGGGGGAACCTACAATGAGCAGTTCTTC.